The clone carrying this T cell receptor (beta chain) occurred many times. Its matching antigen is unknown. This record comes from a study of beta chain features in type 1 diabetes. After removal of 6 bases from V and 4 bases from J, the junction contained 2 bases not matched to a gene. Germline CDR1 MDHEN, CDR2 SYDVKM. CDR3 size: 12 residues. Every bit of the isolated RNA underwent reverse transcription, so sequencing read expressed TCRB transcripts. Several million reads were obtained on average from naive, central memory and regulatory T cell samples. Repertoires were generated with immunoSEQ multiplex PCR, while TCRdb's copy carries only in-frame clones and drops some. The data contain some 200,000 clones, about a tenth of them singletons. Notes on the study in general: Researchers cautioned that cDNA sequencing could over-represent cells with high TCR expression. Sampled from patients, naive, central memory and Treg TCRB repertoires appeared more similar than those sampled from healthy donors.

Sample: central memory CD4+ T cells from blood. The TCR sequence derives from a man aged 18 to 29 in good health. The chain has TRBV28 and TRBJ2-7; TRBD1 matches 8 bases. CDR3 coding DNA: TGTGCCAGCAGAGGACAGGGTTACGAGCAGTACTTC. As protein: CASRGQGYEQYF. The full variable domain, completed using reference TRBV28 and TRBJ2-7, is DVKVTQSSRYLVKRTGEKVFLECVQDMDHENMFWYRQDPGLGLRLIYFSYDVKMKEKGDIPEGYSVSREKKERFSLILESASTNQTSMYLCASRGQGYEQYFGPGTRLTVT.